Below are 14 T cell receptor beta chains sequenced from a single sample in a study of cytomegalovirus exposure and HLA in healthy donors listed by TCRdb under 2017. Library method: the immunoSEQ multiplex PCR assay. TCRdb obtained this table from immuneACCESS and retained in-frame rearrangements with V and J assigned. These tables miss some clones; where compared with another copy, unresolved V genes account for less than half of the shortfall, and the remainder is unexplained. Recorded for this sample are under 200,000 clones; approximately 87% of them occurred a single time. In total, the top ten clones hold 5% to 7% of the sample. What was sequenced was PBMCs. These receptors were collected from a woman in her 30s in good health and CMV-seronegative.

The chain joins TRBV7-9 to TRBJ2-1; D unclear. Deletions cut 4 bases from V and 9 bases from J, with 10 bases between. Germline values: CDR1 SEHNR, CDR2 FQNEAQ (reference sequence). The CDR3 totals 12 residues. CDR3 coding DNA: TGTGCCAGCAGCTCTCAGTTGGGTGAGCAGTTCTTC. It codes for CASSSQLGEQFF. Variable domain in full (rest from reference TRBV7-9 and TRBJ2-1): DTGVSQNPRHKITKRGQNVTFRCDPISEHNRLYWYRQTLGQGPEFLTYFQNEAQLEKSRLLSDRFSAERPKGSFSTLEIQRTEQGDSAMYLCASSSQLGEQFFGPGTRLTVL.

The V gene is TRBV7-6, the J gene TRBJ2-7, with 9 bases that match TRBD1. The germline CDR1 and CDR2 sequences are SGHVS and FNYEAQ. The CDR3 is made up of 14 amino acids. The V and J ends lost 1 base and 7 bases, in that order; junction bases with no gene match: 5. The CDR3 bases are TGTGCCAGCAGCTTAGGAGGGACAGGGCGTGAGCAGTACTTC. This encodes CASSLGGTGREQYF.

This rearrangement joins TRBV6-1 to TRBJ1-6, with 9 bases identical to TRBD1. CDR3 size: 14 residues. Germline assignment: CDR1 MNHNS and CDR2 SASEGT. V lost 6 bases and J lost 10; bases outside the gene matches: 7. The CDR3 DNA reads as TGTGCCAGCAGGAAGAAGGACAGGGGCTCACCCCTCCACTTT. Translating gives CASRKKDRGSPLHF.

The V call is TRBV4-2, the J call TRBJ1-2, with no clear D. Trimming shortened V by 0 bases and J by 3 bases, and 11 bases separated the two germline ends. The CDR3 is made up of 15 amino acids. CDR1 and CDR2 (germline): LGHNA, YNFKEQ. The CDR3 is CASSQDGREYYGYTF. DNA of the CDR3: TGTGCCAGCAGCCAAGATGGTAGGGAATACTATGGCTACACCTTC.

The chain links TRBV10-3 to TRBJ2-7, with D possibly TRBD2 on 6 matching bases. Germline V gene lookup returns CDR1 ENHRY and CDR2 SYGVKD. V lost 5 bases, J lost 0 bases, and 14 bases lay in between. The CDR3 contains 15 residues. Here the CDR3 reads CAISLSGLSSYEQYF. The CDR3 region has the DNA TGTGCCATCAGTCTCAGCGGGTTGAGCTCCTACGAGCAGTACTTC.

This chain uses TRBV7-9 with TRBJ2-2; 10 positions agree with TRBD1. With V trimmed by 5 bases and J by 5 bases, 8 bases remained unmatched. Germline V gene sequence: CDR1 SEHNR, CDR2 FQNEAQ (reference sequence). The CDR3 is 16 residues long. The CDR3 is CASSPLGTGATGELFF. The CDR3 nucleotides read TGTGCCAGCAGCCCGCTGGGGACAGGGGCGACCGGGGAGCTGTTTTTT.

The genes are TRBV6-5 and TRBJ1-5; TRBD1 matches 9 bases. The V segment lost 6 bases and the J segment 3 bases; nucleotides outside the gene matches: 6. This CDR3 is 15 amino acids long. The germline gives CDR1 MNHEY, CDR2 SVGAGI. The CDR3 DNA reads TGTGCCAGCAGGATAACAGGGGGCGACAATCAGCCCCAGCATTTT. It yields the protein CASRITGGDNQPQHF.

The gene calls are TRBV5-4 and TRBJ1-1; no clear D gene. Germline V CDR1 and CDR2: SGHNT, YYREEE (reference sequence). The CDR3 contains 14 residues. The V gene lost 3 bases and the J gene lost 0 bases, with 9 bases spanning the gap. In DNA, the CDR3 is TGTGCCAGCAGCTCGACGGAGATGAACACTGAAGCTTTCTTT. Translated: CASSSTEMNTEAFF. Drawing the rest from reference TRBV5-4 and TRBJ1-1, the complete variable domain is ETGVTQSPTHLIKTRGQQVTLRCSSQSGHNTVSWYQQALGQGPQFIFQYYREEENGRGNFPPRFSGLQFPNYSSELNVNALELDDSALYLCASSSTEMNTEAFFGQGTRLTVV.

The rearrangement links TRBV27 to TRBJ1-4; 8 bases agree with TRBD1. Trimming at V came to 5 bases and at J to 1 base, leaving 3 bases not matched to a gene. The CDR3 contains 15 residues. Germline V gene lookup returns CDR1 MNHEY and CDR2 SMNVEV (reference sequence). The CDR3, as DNA: TGTGCCAGCAGTCCCAGGGGGCTAACTAATGAAAAACTGTTTTTT. Translated: CASSPRGLTNEKLFF. The complete variable domain, with remaining parts taken from reference TRBV27 and TRBJ1-4, reads EAQVTQNPRYLITVTGKKLTVTCSQNMNHEYMSWYRQDPGLGLRQIYYSMNVEVTDKGDVPEGYKVSRKEKRNFPLILESPSPNQTSLYFCASSPRGLTNEKLFFGSGTQLSVL.

This sequence joins TRBV7-2 and TRBJ1-2; possibly TRBD1 for D (5 bases). CDR3 size: 17 residues. V lost 5 bases, J lost 0 bases, and 19 bases lay in between. Germline lookup yields CDR1 SGHTA and CDR2 FQGNSA. CDR3: CASSQLMGTGANYGYTF. CDR3 bases: TGTGCCAGCAGCCAGCTGATGGGGACGGGCGCTAACTATGGCTACACCTTC.

The chain joins TRBV6-5 to TRBJ2-2; perhaps TRBD2 as D (5 bases). The CDR3 has 14 amino acids. Germline V gene lookup returns CDR1 MNHEY and CDR2 SVGAGI. Trimming stripped 7 bases from V and 4 bases from J, with 13 bases between. CDR3 nucleotides: TGTGCCAGCAAGGTGGACTTGGCCACCGGGGAGCTGTTTTTT. Translating it yields CASKVDLATGELFF.

This sequence joins TRBV11-3 and TRBJ1-5; D is perhaps TRBD1 (6 bases). Looked up from germline, CDR1 is SGHNT and CDR2 is YENEEA. CDR3 length: 15 amino acids. Deletions cut 5 bases from V and 7 bases from J, with 18 bases between. The CDR3 DNA sequence: TGTGCCAGCAGCAACAGACCGGGGGCGAGGCAGCCCCAGCATTTT. It translates to CASSNRPGARQPQHF.

The rearrangement joins TRBV28 to TRBJ2-3, with 9 bases matching TRBD2. Germline V gives CDR1 MDHEN, CDR2 SYDVKM. The trim removed 4 bases at V and 3 bases at J, leaving 8 bases unmatched. CDR3 length: 16 amino acids. In nucleotides, the CDR3 is TGTGCCAGCAGTTCAAGCCAGGCGGGAGGGACAGATACGCAGTATTTT. Residues: CASSSSQAGGTDTQYF.

The V call is TRBV6-6, the J call TRBJ2-5, with 8 positions matching TRBD2. The CDR3 totals 13 residues. The junction had 1 base not matched to a gene; V was cut back by 2 bases and J by 5 bases. The germline V gene encodes CDR1 MNHNY and CDR2 SVGAGI (reference sequence). The CDR3 DNA reads as TGTGCCAGCAGTTACGGCGGGAGGGAGACCCAGTACTTC. Protein product: CASSYGGRETQYF.